Presented here are 26 T cell receptor delta chains from one specimen sequenced in a study of Vδ1+ human thymocytes. Study-wide results and caveats: Highly polyclonal TRG and TRD repertoires with Gaussian CDR3 length distributions appeared in thymus.

No cognate antigen is known for these TCRs. Extracted RNA was reverse transcribed into cDNA. The CDR3 regions were amplified by multiplex PCR from V-gene primers to a constant-region primer. TCRdb re-called the multiplex PCR reads through CATT. Of 50,000 to 60,000 delta-chain clones in the sample, about 14% are singletons; the top ten hold about 0.4%. The sequenced sample was Vdelta1+ gamma-delta thymocytes from the thymus. Noted subset: FACS-sorted CD3+ TCRalphabeta- TCRVdelta1+ TCRVdelta2- thymocytes. The source is a girl under three years old who had congenital heart surgery.

The V gene is TRDV1, the J gene TRDJ1; D is uncertain. This CDR3 has 16 amino acids. V lost 0 bases and J 2 bases, leaving 13 bases between the germline ends. Germline V lookup: CDR1 TSWWSYY, CDR2 QGS. The CDR3 region has the DNA TGTGCTCTTGGGGAACTCACTACGGGCGGAACCGATAAACTCATCTTT. It codes for CALGELTTGGTDKLIF.

Remarks on this clone: At one end the junction does not follow the germline gene, possibly because of a read error. V and J are TRDV1 and TRDJ2; 9 bases are a match to TRDD3. Per germline, CDR1 TSWWSYY and CDR2 QGS. The CDR3 covers 23 residues. The CDR3 sequence: CSLGELPQFTPGDTQVSTAQLFF. In DNA form, the CDR3 reads TGTTCTCTTGGGGAACTCCCCCAATTTACACCGGGGGATACTCAAGTATCGACAGCACAACTCTTCTTT.

V and J are TRDV1 and TRDJ1; D may correspond to TRDD2 or TRDD3 (7 bases each). In germline, CDR1 is TSWWSYY, CDR2 QGS. The V gene lost 2 bases and the J gene lost 0 bases, with 37 bases spanning the gap. This CDR3 is built from 24 residues. The DNA for the CDR3 is TGTGCTCTTGGGGAATCCGGCGGCGGCCTTCCTCTTAGCTGGGGGCCGGAGTACACCGATAAACTCATCTTT. Translation: CALGESGGGLPLSWGPEYTDKLIF.

V and J are TRDV1 and TRDJ1; 8 bases are shared with TRDD3. The CDR3 covers 21 residues. The ends lost 3 bases at V and 0 bases at J; junction bases unmatched: 21. Germline V gene lookup returns CDR1 TSWWSYY and CDR2 QGS. DNA of the CDR3: TGTGCTCTTGGGGACAGATTAGGTCGGGATACGGAAGCGATGTACACCGATAAACTCATCTTT. This codes for CALGDRLGRDTEAMYTDKLIF.

The rearrangement links TRAV29/DV5 to TRDJ1; 9 nucleotides line up with TRDD2. The CDR3 is made up of 18 amino acids. The trim removed 3 bases at V and 0 bases at J, leaving 15 bases unmatched. Germline CDR1 is NSMFDY and CDR2 is ISSIKDK. The CDR3 coding sequence is TGTGCAGCAATCCCCCTTCCTACCGAGATCTTCAACACCGATAAACTCATCTTT. It translates to CAAIPLPTEIFNTDKLIF.

The chain has TRDV1 and TRDJ1, with D tentatively TRDD2 (5 bases). This CDR3 contains 27 residues. Germline assignment: CDR1 TSWWSYY and CDR2 QGS. Trimming took off 0 bases at V and 0 bases at J, with 44 bases between the two ends. The CDR3 bases are TGTGCTCTTGGGGAACTTATCCCAGCCTCCTCCGATTCTCAATTCCTGCTTGAGGGTCCTTACACCGATAAACTCATCTTT. Amino acids: CALGELIPASSDSQFLLEGPYTDKLIF.

The sample holds a few counts of this clone. One end of the junction is discordant with germline, which a read error may explain. This sequence joins TRDV1 and TRDJ1; D not resolved. The germline V gene has CDR1 TSWWSYY and CDR2 QGS. The CDR3 has 16 amino acids. The CDR3 DNA is TGTGCTCTTGGGGACCAGGGTTACCAGTACACCTATAAACTCATCTTT. Amino acid sequence: CALGDQGYQYTYKLIF.

This clone showed up just a few times. This chain links TRDV1 with TRDJ1; a possible D gene is TRDD2 (6 bases). The V end lost 0 bases, the J end lost 2 bases, and 19 bases lay between the germline ends. CDR1 TSWWSYY and CDR2 QGS come from the germline V gene. The CDR3 runs to 18 residues. The CDR3 spells CALGELVLPVGPTDKLIF. CDR3 sequence (DNA): TGTGCTCTTGGGGAACTGGTCCTACCCGTGGGCCCGACCGATAAACTCATCTTT.

V and J are TRDV1 and TRDJ1, with D perhaps given as TRDD2 or TRDD3 (5 bases each). The CDR3 covers 19 residues. Trimming removed 3 bases at V and 0 bases at J, with 23 bases between. CDR1 and CDR2 (germline): TSWWSYY, QGS. The CDR3 coding sequence is TGTGCTCTTGGGGAGGCGTTCCTGCCCCCTGACTGGTACACCGATAAACTCATCTTT. Protein sequence: CALGEAFLPPDWYTDKLIF.

The gene calls are TRDV1 and TRDJ1; TRDD3 matches 11 bases. The ends lost 0 bases at V and 3 bases at J; junction bases unmatched: 24. The CDR3 is 23 residues long. Per the germline V gene, CDR1 is TSWWSYY and CDR2 is QGS. CDR3 sequence (DNA): TGTGCTCTTGGGGAACTGTTAGGGCTTCCTATGGGGGATACGGCGGTGACCCCCGATAAACTCATCTTT. Encoded protein: CALGELLGLPMGDTAVTPDKLIF.

This chain uses TRDV1 with TRDJ1; 11 positions match TRDD3. V lost 0 bases to trimming and J lost 1 base; unmatched junction nucleotides: 7. There are 18 residues in the CDR3. Per germline, CDR1 TSWWSYY and CDR2 QGS. CDR3 protein: CALGELPGGYSLTDKLIF. The CDR3 nucleotides read TGTGCTCTTGGGGAACTACCTGGGGGATACTCCCTCACCGATAAACTCATCTTT.

This clone turned up a few times. V gene TRDV1 combines with J gene TRDJ1; D remains unclear. The CDR3 spans 20 residues. With 0 bases removed from V and 0 bases from J, the gap between germline ends came to 23 bases. Germline values: CDR1 TSWWSYY, CDR2 QGS. The CDR3 spells CALGELGADKREAYTDKLIF. CDR3 bases: TGTGCTCTTGGGGAACTAGGGGCCGACAAACGGGAGGCGTACACCGATAAACTCATCTTT.

The V call is TRDV1, the J call TRDJ1, with 11 positions matching TRDD3. Germline values: CDR1 TSWWSYY, CDR2 QGS. The CDR3 contains 22 residues. V shed 3 bases, J shed 2 bases, and the junction held 23 bases outside the gene matches. Here the CDR3 reads CALGESDAGLWGIPPSTDKLIF. Here the CDR3 DNA reads TGTGCTCTTGGGGAGTCCGATGCGGGTCTCTGGGGGATACCCCCATCAACCGATAAACTCATCTTT.

This sequence joins TRDV1 and TRDJ1; 9 nucleotides line up with TRDD3. This CDR3 is built from 21 residues. With 2 bases clipped from V and 0 bases from J, the junction kept 19 bases outside the gene matches. From germline, CDR1 is TSWWSYY and CDR2 QGS. CDR3 DNA sequence: TGTGCTCTTGGGGAATGGGCCGCCCGGTTACTGGGGGAGGCGTACACCGATAAACTCATCTTT. Protein product: CALGEWAARLLGEAYTDKLIF.

This clone showed up just a few times. V usage is TRDV1 and J usage is TRDJ1; D call uncertain. Trimming stripped 5 bases from V and 0 bases from J, with 19 bases between. The germline CDR1 and CDR2 sequences are TSWWSYY and QGS. The length of the CDR3 is 17 residues. CDR3 sequence: CALGNSARMSYTDKLIF. The CDR3 region has the DNA TGTGCTCTTGGGAATTCCGCCCGGATGTCATACACCGATAAACTCATCTTT.

This chain joins TRDV1 and TRDJ1; D might be TRDD3 (6 bases). The CDR3 sequence is 19 residues long. The ends were cut back, 1 base at V and 8 bases at J, with 29 bases in the middle. Germline values: CDR1 TSWWSYY, CDR2 QGS. CDR3 sequence reads: CALGERHVIGERIPLKLIF. The CDR3 DNA reads TGTGCTCTTGGGGAACGACACGTGATTGGGGAAAGGATACCCCTAAAACTCATCTTT.

This clone was counted between two and nine times. The chain joins TRDV1 to TRDJ1; 13 nucleotides match TRDD3. Germline V gene sequence: CDR1 TSWWSYY, CDR2 QGS. This CDR3 spans 21 amino acids. With 4 bases clipped from V and 2 bases from J, the junction kept 19 bases outside the gene matches. The CDR3 is CALGGLLPSDWGIRRTDKLIF. The DNA for the CDR3 is TGTGCTCTTGGGGGTCTTCTTCCTTCCGACTGGGGGATACGCAGGACCGATAAACTCATCTTT.

Comments on this clone: Compared with germline, one end of the junction differs, possibly owing to a read error. Other DNA variants within this sample encode the same CDR3. V and J are TRDV1 and TRDJ1; 11 bases map to TRDD3. The CDR3 loop spans 21 amino acids. Germline CDR1 is TSWWSYY and CDR2 is QGS. CDR3 DNA: TGTGCCCTTGCACTATCCCTAGGTGGGGATGGGGGATACGCCGGGTACGATAAACTCATCTTT. Its protein is CALALSLGGDGGYAGYDKLIF.

The sample holds a few counts of this clone. The chain recombines TRDV2 with TRDJ1, with TRDD3 matching 10 bases. V was clipped by 0 bases and J by 0 bases; unmatched bases: 9. The CDR3 is 18 residues long. Per germline, CDR1 GEAIGNYY and CDR2 EKD. DNA for the CDR3: TGTGCCTGTGACACCTCTTGGGGGATACCATGGCACACCGATAAACTCATCTTT. Protein product: CACDTSWGIPWHTDKLIF.

The chain uses TRDV1 and TRDJ1; 12 bases are a match to TRDD3. There are 22 residues in the CDR3. Germline-derived CDR1 and CDR2 are TSWWSYY and QGS. J lost 1 base, V lost 1 base, and 19 bases had no gene match. The CDR3 is CALGERTSSTTGGYSRTDKLIF. CDR3 coding DNA: TGTGCTCTTGGGGAACGGACTTCTTCCACTACTGGGGGATACTCTCGCACCGATAAACTCATCTTT.

This clone has only a few counts. Different DNA sequences within this sample yield the same CDR3. The V and J genes are TRDV1 and TRDJ1; 8 positions match TRDD3. The CDR3 contains 18 residues. V lost 3 bases, J lost 2 bases, and 14 bases stayed unmatched. Germline V gene sequence: CDR1 TSWWSYY, CDR2 QGS. This CDR3 reads CALGDGTGGFSSTDKLIF. In DNA form, the CDR3 reads TGTGCTCTTGGGGACGGAACTGGGGGCTTCTCTTCGACCGATAAACTCATCTTT.

This clone was seen only a few times. This sequence joins TRDV1 and TRDJ1; D remains unclear. Trimming took off 0 bases at V and 0 bases at J, with 8 bases between the two ends. The CDR3 spans 15 residues. The germline CDR1 and CDR2 sequences are TSWWSYY and QGS. DNA of the CDR3: TGTGCTCTTGGGGAACTTAGCCTTAACACCGATAAACTCATCTTT. It yields the protein CALGELSLNTDKLIF.

This clone was detected a few times. The rearrangement links TRDV1 to TRDJ1; 11 bases are shared with TRDD3. With V trimmed by 5 bases and J by 3 bases, 29 bases remained unmatched. Germline V gene sequence: CDR1 TSWWSYY, CDR2 QGS. This CDR3 region has 23 residues. The CDR3 is CALGNGPPAIIVLGDMYADKLIF. The CDR3 nucleotides read TGTGCTCTTGGGAACGGGCCCCCAGCCATTATAGTACTGGGGGATATGTACGCCGATAAACTCATCTTT.

J is TRDJ1 and V is TRDV1, with 11 positions matching TRDD3. In germline, CDR1 is TSWWSYY, CDR2 QGS. With V trimmed by 2 bases and J by 4 bases, 12 bases remained unmatched. The CDR3 runs 18 residues. The CDR3 loop is CALGERYPWGIRGDKLIF. The CDR3 DNA follows: TGTGCTCTTGGGGAAAGGTATCCGTGGGGGATACGGGGCGATAAACTCATCTTT.

The chain links TRDV3 to TRDJ1; D remains ambiguous. CDR1 and CDR2 from the germline V gene are TVYSNPD and GDNSRS (reference sequence). This CDR3 is 13 amino acids long. V was trimmed by 1 base and J by 1 base, leaving 10 bases between them. CDR3 nucleotides: TGTGCCTTTAATCTCTACGGCACCGATAAACTCATCTTT. Residues: CAFNLYGTDKLIF.

J is TRDJ1 and V is TRDV1, with TRDD2 matching over 7 bases. CDR3 length: 24 amino acids. The germline CDR1 and CDR2 sequences are TSWWSYY and QGS. The trim removed 0 bases at V and 0 bases at J, leaving 28 bases unmatched. Written as DNA, the CDR3 is TGTGCTCTTGGGGAACTCCTCCCCCCTTCCTCAAGAGACCCACTATTCCGGTACACCGATAAACTCATCTTT. Its translation is CALGELLPPSSRDPLFRYTDKLIF.